This T cell receptor beta chain was obtained from a study of cytomegalovirus exposure and HLA in healthy donors. Study findings and constraints: Sequencing artifact likely explains a cluster of highly shared sequence variants. With further analysis later on, most CMV-associated TCR beta chains appeared HLA-restricted. The study put 150 to 200 TCR beta chains on its list as cytomegalovirus-associated.

PCR employed 60 Vbeta and 13 Jbeta primers. The table came from immunoSEQ multiplex PCR; TCRdb's copy has only in-frame clones and leaves some out. The sample lists 170,000 or so clones, over 80% occurring once. The CDR3 consists of 17 residues. In germline, CDR1 is SEHNR, CDR2 FQNEAQ (reference sequence). For this clone: Its specificity is unknown. An end of the junction differs from the germline gene, which may be a read error.

This chain uses TRBV7-9 with TRBJ2-5, with D perhaps TRBD2 (7 bases). The better agreement between TRBJ2-7 and the DNA end casts doubt on the J call. This sequence was found in a male donor in good health and CMV-seropositive. Source material: PBMCs. The CDR3 region has the DNA TGTGCCAGCAGCCCCCCTAACTTCGGGGGGCGATCCTCCGAGCAGTACTTC. Translated: CASSPPNFGGRSSEQYF.